The rows below give T cell receptor beta chains drawn from one sample of a study of graft-versus-host responses after intestinal transplantation. The protocol was immunoSEQ multiplex PCR, while the TCRdb copy is restricted to in-frame clones and leaves out a portion. The sample has around 120,000 clones, over 80% seen once. These receptors lack a known antigen. Material: unstimulated CD4+ T cells sorted from spleen or lymph node cells, obtained before intestinal transplant. Source of these receptors: a human donor who received an intestinal transplant. CDR3s include the opening cysteine and the closing phenylalanine or tryptophan. A D gene is named only where the DNA matches it firmly. Where a row states a size, it is once, few, many or the class of an expanded clone; other rows omit it.

d_gene: -
abundance: -
v_gene: TRBV7-6
j_gene: TRBJ2-5
CDR3nt: TGTGCCAGCAGCCCCGCGGGCAGAACCCAGGGGACCCAGTACTTC
CDR3aa: CASSPAGRTQGTQYF

d_gene: -
abundance: -
v_gene: TRBV7-8
j_gene: TRBJ2-1
CDR3nt: TGTGCCAGCAGCCCCCGAGAGCGCCGAACCTACAATGAGCAGTTCTTC
CDR3aa: CASSPRERRTYNEQFF

d_gene: -
abundance: few
v_gene: TRBV28
j_gene: TRBJ2-7
CDR3nt: TGTGCCAGCCGGGACTCCTACGAGCAGTACTTC
CDR3aa: CASRDSYEQYF

d_gene: -
abundance: -
v_gene: TRBV19
j_gene: TRBJ1-2
CDR3nt: TGTGCCAGTAGTTCCGACGGGGTAGATGGAGACGATGGCTACACCTTC
CDR3aa: CASSSDGVDGDDGYTF

d_gene: TRBD2
abundance: -
v_gene: TRBV30
j_gene: TRBJ2-5
CDR3nt: TGTGCCTGGAGTAGGGGAGCGGGAGGTCAAGAGACCCAGTACTTC
CDR3aa: CAWSRGAGGQETQYF

d_gene: -
abundance: -
v_gene: TRBV11-1
j_gene: TRBJ1-2
CDR3nt: TGTGCCAGCAGCTTTGGCAGGGACTATGGCTACACCTTC
CDR3aa: CASSFGRDYGYTF

d_gene: -
abundance: -
v_gene: TRBV19
j_gene: TRBJ1-4
CDR3nt: TGTGCCAGTAGTACACCCCTACATGAAAAACTGTTTTTT
CDR3aa: CASSTPLHEKLFF

d_gene: -
abundance: -
v_gene: TRBV5-1
j_gene: TRBJ2-7
CDR3nt: TGCGCCAGCAGTCCTTACAGGGCACCCTACGAGCAGTACTTC
CDR3aa: CASSPYRAPYEQYF

d_gene: -
abundance: -
v_gene: TRBV30
j_gene: TRBJ2-7
CDR3nt: TGTGCCTGGAGTGTCCCGGGACGGCCCTACGAGCAGTACTTC
CDR3aa: CAWSVPGRPYEQYF

d_gene: TRBD1
abundance: -
v_gene: TRBV10-3
j_gene: TRBJ2-7
CDR3nt: TGTGCCATCAGTGGGACAGGCCCAGGGGTCTCCTACGAGCAGTACTTC
CDR3aa: CAISGTGPGVSYEQYF

d_gene: -
abundance: -
v_gene: TRBV2
j_gene: TRBJ1-2
CDR3nt: TGTGCCAGCAGTGAGTTGGACAGAGGCTATGGCTACACCTTC
CDR3aa: CASSELDRGYGYTF

d_gene: -
abundance: -
v_gene: TRBV29-1
j_gene: TRBJ2-7
CDR3nt: TGCAGCGTTGTTGTACGAACCTACGAGCAGTACTTC
CDR3aa: CSVVVRTYEQYF

d_gene: -
abundance: -
v_gene: TRBV20-1
j_gene: TRBJ2-2
CDR3nt: TGCAGTGCGTTCTCCGGGGAGCTGTTTTTT
CDR3aa: CSAFSGELFF

d_gene: -
abundance: -
v_gene: TRBV18
j_gene: TRBJ1-1
CDR3nt: TGTGCCAGCTCAAGAACGGAGACTGAAGCTTTCTTT
CDR3aa: CASSRTETEAFF

d_gene: TRBD1
abundance: -
v_gene: TRBV7-9
j_gene: TRBJ2-1
CDR3nt: TGTGCCAGCACCCAGGGACAGGGGATCGATGAGCAGTTCTTC
CDR3aa: CASTQGQGIDEQFF

d_gene: -
abundance: few
v_gene: TRBV9
j_gene: TRBJ2-3
CDR3nt: TGTGCCAGCAGCGCGGGGACTAGCACAGATACGCAGTATTTT
CDR3aa: CASSAGTSTDTQYF